The 10 T cell receptor beta chains listed next were all sequenced from one sample in a study of PD-1 blockade in classical Hodgkin lymphoma. Profiling relied on immunoSEQ multiplex PCR, and the TCRdb table lists in-frame clones only, not all of them. The table includes roughly 12,000 clones, under 85% detected once. Autologous stem cell transplantation was followed by relapse in every patient, and brentuximab vedotin exposure varied. Magnetic negative selection of thawed PBMCs yielded the CD8+ T cells. The source material was CD8+ T cells from blood, sampled at baseline. The receptors stem from a human donor with classical Hodgkin lymphoma.

J is TRBJ2-7 and V is TRBV7-6; D is tentatively TRBD1 or TRBD2 (5 bases each). This CDR3 is 14 amino acids long. Trimming left V 2 bases short and J 3 bases short, with 11 bases between. Germline CDR1 and CDR2: SGHVS and FNYEAQ. This chain's CDR3 is CASSLRGDGYEQYF. The CDR3, as DNA: TGTGCCAGCAGCTTAAGAGGGGACGGCTACGAGCAGTACTTC.

The V call is TRBV9, the J call TRBJ2-1; D might be TRBD1 (5 bases). CDR3 length equals 14 residues. Germline values: CDR1 SGDLS, CDR2 YYNGEE. Trimming took off 5 bases at V and 4 bases at J, with 13 bases between the two ends. This chain's CDR3 is CASSPMDTYNEQFF. Written as DNA, the CDR3 is TGTGCCAGCAGTCCCATGGACACTTACAATGAGCAGTTCTTC.

V and J are TRBV10-3 and TRBJ2-5, with D tentatively TRBD1 (6 bases). V was trimmed by 3 bases and J by 5 bases, leaving 16 bases between them. This CDR3 has 15 residues. CDR1 ENHRY and CDR2 SYGVKD come from the germline V gene. The CDR3 bases are TGTGCCATCAGTGAATCCACCAGGGGAAAGGAGACCCAGTACTTC. Its translation: CAISESTRGKETQYF.

This chain links TRBV5-6 with TRBJ1-6, with unresolved D. Germline V lookup: CDR1 SGHDT, CDR2 YYEEEE. This CDR3 is built from 14 residues. V gave up 0 bases and J gave up 6 bases, with 7 bases separating them. DNA for the CDR3: TGTGCCAGCAGCTTGGTGGAGGGTAATTCACCCCTCCACTTT. Translated: CASSLVEGNSPLHF.

CDR3: CASSQDLYGGTEAFF. The CDR3 nucleotides read TGCGCCAGCAGCCAAGATCTTTATGGGGGCACTGAAGCTTTCTTT. The V gene is TRBV4-1, the J gene TRBJ1-1, with a weak D call TRBD1 (5 bases). The V end lost 0 bases, the J end lost 4 bases, and 12 bases lay between the germline ends. The CDR3 spans 15 residues. The germline V gene encodes CDR1 MGHRA and CDR2 YSYEKL.

This rearrangement joins TRBV4-1 to TRBJ1-2, with D unresolved. Trimming cost V 0 bases and J 4 bases, with 9 bases left between them. The CDR3 loop spans 14 amino acids. Germline CDR1 and CDR2: MGHRA and YSYEKL. CDR3 sequence (DNA): TGCGCCAGCAGCCAAGAGGAAAGCCCCTATGGCTACACCTTC. It translates to CASSQEESPYGYTF.

This clone is classed as medium-sized (0.01 to 0.1%). The chain carries TRBV9 and TRBJ2-2; 12 bases match TRBD1. Trimming cost V 4 bases and J 4 bases; bases outside gene matches: 11. Germline V gene lookup returns CDR1 SGDLS and CDR2 YYNGEE. The CDR3 totals 18 residues. CDR3 residues: CASSKWEGQGATTGELFF. The CDR3 nucleotides read TGTGCCAGCAGCAAGTGGGAGGGACAGGGGGCAACCACCGGGGAGCTGTTTTTT.

The chain is built from TRBV2 and TRBJ1-2; 7 bases are a match to TRBD1. V shed 11 bases and J 4 bases; nucleotides not matched to a gene: 13. CDR3 size: 14 residues. Germline V gene sequence: CDR1 SNHLY, CDR2 FYNNEI. CDR3 DNA: TGTGCCGTTCCAGGGGGGGAAGGTAGCTATGGCTACACCTTC. The encoded protein is CAVPGGEGSYGYTF.

V usage is TRBV7-9 and J usage is TRBJ2-1; perhaps D is TRBD1 or TRBD2 (5 bases each). Trimming took off 11 bases at V and 8 bases at J, with 19 bases between the two ends. CDR3 length: 13 amino acids. CDR1 and CDR2 from the germline V gene are SEHNR and FQNEAQ (reference sequence). CDR3 region: CAYRDPGRDEQFF. The CDR3 DNA is TGTGCCTACCGGGACCCAGGTCGGGATGAGCAGTTCTTC.

V gene TRBV5-1 combines with J gene TRBJ2-6; 8 bases are a match to TRBD1. J was trimmed by 0 bases and V by 0 bases; bases with no gene match: 5. Per the germline V gene, CDR1 is SGHRS and CDR2 is YFSETQ. The CDR3 is 18 residues long. As DNA, the CDR3 is TGCGCCAGCAGCTTGGTCGGGGACAGGAGCTCTGGGGCCAACGTCCTGACTTTC. Translated: CASSLVGDRSSGANVLTF.